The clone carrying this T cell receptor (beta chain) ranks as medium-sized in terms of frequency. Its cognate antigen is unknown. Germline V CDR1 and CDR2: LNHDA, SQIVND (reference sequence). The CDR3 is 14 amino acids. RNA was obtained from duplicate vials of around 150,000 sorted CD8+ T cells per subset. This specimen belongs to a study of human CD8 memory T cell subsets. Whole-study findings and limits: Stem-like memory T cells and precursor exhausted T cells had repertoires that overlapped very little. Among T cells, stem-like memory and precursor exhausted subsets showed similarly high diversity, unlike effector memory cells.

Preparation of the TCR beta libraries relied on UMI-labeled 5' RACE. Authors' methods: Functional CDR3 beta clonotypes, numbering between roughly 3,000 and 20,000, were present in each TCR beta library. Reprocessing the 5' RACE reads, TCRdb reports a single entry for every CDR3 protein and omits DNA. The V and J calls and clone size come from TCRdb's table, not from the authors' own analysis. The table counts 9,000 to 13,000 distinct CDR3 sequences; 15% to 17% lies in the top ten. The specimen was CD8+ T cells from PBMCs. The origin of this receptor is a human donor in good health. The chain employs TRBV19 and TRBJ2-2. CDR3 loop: CASRVLGHTGELFF.